This T cell receptor (beta chain) was recorded in a study of neurological immune-mediated disorders. Notes on the study in general: Expanded clones shared no CDR3 amino acid sequences across subjects, suggesting private repertoires in all groups. TCR clonal expansion peaked in HTLV-1-associated myelopathy patients and was lowest in multiple sclerosis patients.

Time point here: technical triplicate 2. At least ten counts were recorded for this clonotype. Antigen specificity is unknown. This CDR3 spans 12 amino acids. Trimming left V 0 bases short and J 5 bases short, with 7 bases between. Per the germline V gene, CDR1 is DFQATT and CDR2 is SNEGSKA (reference sequence). 5'RACE generated cDNA with 10-nucleotide random UMIs. MiXCR, applied by TCRdb to the 5' RACE reads, yields one record per CDR3 protein. The sample includes about 59,000 distinct CDR3 sequences, nearly 25% of them seen just once. The sample was PBMCs. This chain uses TRBV20-1 with TRBJ2-5, with D unclear. This TCR was recovered from a man aged 55 to 69 with HTLV-1-associated myelopathy (HAM/TSP). CDR3 protein: CSARDLGETQYF. The CDR3 DNA sequence: TGCAGTGCTAGAGATCTAGGGGAGACCCAGTACTTC.